These 27 T cell receptor beta chains were all obtained from the same sample, sequenced in a study of cytomegalovirus exposure and HLA in healthy donors. The PCR employed 60 Vbeta primers together with 13 Jbeta primers. Generated by immunoSEQ multiplex PCR, the TCRdb table keeps only in-frame clones and is missing some. Of 130,000 or so clones listed, 60% to 85% are singletons. Sequencing used PBMCs. The receptors shown here come from a woman in her 40s in good health and CMV-seronegative.

The chain links TRBV6-1 to TRBJ1-1; no firm D call. V was pared by 8 bases and J by 2 bases, with 12 bases between. The CDR3 is 13 amino acids. Germline values: CDR1 MNHNS, CDR2 SASEGT. Here the CDR3 reads CASQDIRNTEAFF. CDR3 coding DNA: TGTGCCAGCCAAGACATACGTAACACTGAAGCTTTCTTT.

CDR3 sequence reads: CASSQEAGGTGNTIYF. In nucleotides, the CDR3 is TGCGCCAGCAGCCAAGAGGCAGGGGGCACTGGAAACACCATATATTTT. This chain links TRBV4-3 with TRBJ1-3; 8 bases fit TRBD1. Trimming at V came to 0 bases and at J to 2 bases, leaving 3 bases not matched to a gene. CDR3 length equals 16 residues. Germline lookup yields CDR1 LGHNA and CDR2 YSLEER.

This rearrangement joins TRBV4-1 to TRBJ1-4, with a tentative D call TRBD1 (5 bases). This CDR3 spans 14 amino acids. Germline CDR1 MGHRA, CDR2 YSYEKL. V lost 1 base and J lost 5, with 8 bases in between. In nucleotides, the CDR3 is TGCGCCAGCAGCCAAGTAGGGGAAAATGAAAAACTGTTTTTT. Encoded protein: CASSQVGENEKLFF.

The V and J genes are TRBV10-2 and TRBJ1-2; a weak D match, TRBD1 (5 bases). The CDR3 consists of 18 residues. Between the trimmed V and J ends, which lost 0 bases and 4 bases, there was a span of 21 bases. Germline V gene lookup returns CDR1 WSHSY and CDR2 SAAADI. In DNA, the CDR3 is TGCGCCAGCAGTGAGTCGAGGCCAGGGAGGATGAAGGCCTATGGCTACACCTTC. It is translated as CASSESRPGRMKAYGYTF.

The rearrangement joins TRBV5-4 to TRBJ1-1; the D gene is possibly TRBD1 (6 bases). The CDR3 is 17 residues long. The V end lost 4 bases, the J end lost 1 base, and 20 bases lay between the germline ends. In germline, CDR1 is SGHNT, CDR2 YYREEE (reference sequence). This CDR3 reads CASSPRGRVSGNTEAFF. For the CDR3, the DNA is TGTGCCAGCAGCCCGCGGGGGCGGGTGAGCGGGAACACTGAAGCTTTCTTT.

The gene calls are TRBV5-1 and TRBJ1-4; D unresolved. The germline V and J ends were trimmed by 1 base and 7 bases, with 8 bases remaining between them. The CDR3 length is 13 residues. Germline CDR1 reads SGHRS; CDR2 reads YFSETQ. The CDR3 bases are TGCGCCAGCAGCTTGCAGTTATCTGAAAAACTGTTTTTT. Its protein is CASSLQLSEKLFF.

This clone showed up just a few times. The rearrangement links TRBV5-1 to TRBJ1-6; 8 nucleotides match TRBD1. Germline CDR1 SGHRS, CDR2 YFSETQ. CDR3 length: 13 amino acids. The J segment lost 7 bases and the V segment lost 8 bases, leaving 5 bases of the junction unmatched. The CDR3: CASSDRDNSPLHF. In DNA, the CDR3 is TGCGCCAGTTCGGACAGGGACAATTCACCCCTCCACTTT.

The rearrangement uses TRBV28 and TRBJ2-2; the match to TRBD2 covers 13 bases. CDR3 length: 18 amino acids. Losses at the gene ends were 2 bases for V and 2 bases for J; bases not matched to a gene: 5. Germline V CDR1 and CDR2: MDHEN, SYDVKM. The CDR3 here is CASSLRRLAGGNTGELFF. The CDR3 DNA sequence: TGTGCCAGCAGTTTACGCCGACTAGCGGGGGGAAACACCGGGGAGCTGTTTTTT.

The V call is TRBV7-9, the J call TRBJ1-3; D gene uncertain. CDR1 is SEHNR and CDR2 is FQNEAQ in the germline V gene (reference sequence). V lost 7 bases and J lost 3, with 4 bases in between. There are 11 residues in the CDR3. CDR3 DNA: TGTGCCAGCATCCTTGGAAACACCATATATTTT. Its translation is CASILGNTIYF.

This clone was seen a few times. This chain joins TRBV5-6 and TRBJ1-1, with 9 bases matching TRBD1. Germline V lookup: CDR1 SGHDT, CDR2 YYEEEE. The trim removed 2 bases at V and 3 bases at J, leaving 5 bases unmatched. The CDR3 extends over 15 amino acids. As DNA, the CDR3 is TGTGCCAGCAGCTTACCCGGGACAGGGCACACTGAAGCTTTCTTT. Residues: CASSLPGTGHTEAFF.

This clone was picked up a small number of times. V and J are TRBV7-9 and TRBJ1-1; maybe TRBD1 (5 bases). The CDR3 runs 15 residues. CDR1 and CDR2 from the germline V gene are SEHNR and FQNEAQ (reference sequence). V lost 2 bases, J lost 9 bases, and 19 bases lay in between. CDR3: CASSLSQGPLAQAFF. CDR3 in DNA: TGTGCCAGCAGCTTATCTCAGGGCCCATTAGCCCAAGCTTTCTTT.

This clone showed up just a few times. The chain links TRBV30 to TRBJ1-2, with 9 bases lining up with TRBD1. CDR3 size: 12 residues. V trimming: 5 bases; J trimming: 4 bases; junction bases outside the gene matches: 2. Germline-derived CDR1 and CDR2 are GTSNPN and SVGIG (reference sequence). The CDR3 DNA sequence: TGTGCCTGGGGACAGGGGCTCTATGGCTACACCTTC. This translates into CAWGQGLYGYTF.

This chain links TRBV15 with TRBJ1-3; D remains unclear. In germline, CDR1 is LNHNV, CDR2 YYDKDF (reference sequence). There are 15 residues in the CDR3. Trimming removed 3 bases at V and 0 bases at J, with 9 bases between. Here the CDR3 reads CATSSEVSSGNTIYF. As DNA, the CDR3 is TGTGCCACCAGCAGCGAGGTGAGCTCTGGAAACACCATATATTTT.

The V gene is TRBV7-8, the J gene TRBJ1-1; possible D gene TRBD1, 5 bases. The V end lost 3 bases, the J end lost 4 bases, and 9 bases lay between the germline ends. The CDR3 has 13 amino acids. Germline CDR1 reads SGHVS; CDR2 reads FQNEAQ. The CDR3 loop is CASSFRVGTEAFF. CDR3 nucleotide sequence: TGTGCCAGCAGCTTCAGGGTCGGCACTGAAGCTTTCTTT.

J is TRBJ1-1 and V is TRBV2, with a tentative D call TRBD1 (6 bases). Between the trimmed V and J ends, which lost 7 bases and 5 bases, there was a span of 14 bases. Per the germline V gene, CDR1 is SNHLY and CDR2 is FYNNEI. This CDR3 has 13 residues. DNA for the CDR3: TGTGCCAGCAACGCGCAGGGGTCGACTGAAGCTTTCTTT. Its protein is CASNAQGSTEAFF.

Notes on this clone: Other DNA sequences in the same sample also yield this CDR3. The chain combines TRBV7-9 with TRBJ1-1; 7 positions match TRBD1. V gave up 5 bases and J gave up 1 base; unmatched junction bases: 1. The CDR3 is made up of 13 amino acids. Per the germline V gene, CDR1 is SEHNR and CDR2 is FQNEAQ (reference sequence). The CDR3 coding sequence is TGTGCCAGCAGCCGGGACAGGAACACTGAAGCTTTCTTT. It translates to CASSRDRNTEAFF.

The table lists this clone with a count of one. DNA for the CDR3: TGCGCCAGCAGCTTGCTAGCGGGGGGGCCGGGCACCGGGGAGCTGTTTTTT. It translates to CASSLLAGGPGTGELFF. The chain links TRBV5-1 to TRBJ2-2, with TRBD2 identical over 12 bases. V shed 1 base and J 4 bases; nucleotides not matched to a gene: 5. This CDR3 comprises 17 residues. Germline V gene sequence: CDR1 SGHRS, CDR2 YFSETQ.

This chain connects TRBV9 to TRBJ1-4; 8 bases fit TRBD1. The germline gives CDR1 SGDLS, CDR2 YYNGEE. This CDR3 has 14 amino acids. V dropped 4 bases and J dropped 8; count of bases not matched to a gene: 7. The CDR3 DNA reads as TGTGCCAGCAGCCCGGGACAGGTACGAGAAAAACTGTTTTTT. As protein: CASSPGQVREKLFF.

The rearrangement joins TRBV7-3 to TRBJ2-3, with D possibly being TRBD2 (6 bases). The CDR3 runs 12 residues. The germline V gene has CDR1 SGHTA and CDR2 FQGTGA. Trimming took off 5 bases at V and 10 bases at J, with 13 bases between the two ends. The CDR3 sequence: CASSRDFGSQYF. The CDR3 coding sequence is TGTGCCAGCAGCCGGGACTTCGGGTCGCAGTATTTT.

The rearrangement joins TRBV7-2 to TRBJ1-6; D may be TRBD1 (5 bases). Germline loops: CDR1 SGHTA, CDR2 FQGNSA. This CDR3 spans 19 amino acids. Between the trimmed V and J ends, which lost 5 bases and 0 bases, there was a span of 20 bases. This CDR3 is CASSNQMGRESSYNSPLHF. In DNA form, the CDR3 reads TGTGCCAGCAGCAATCAAATGGGACGGGAGAGCTCCTATAATTCACCCCTCCACTTT.

This chain uses TRBV19 with TRBJ2-7; TRBD1 might be the D (6 bases). Trimming took off 4 bases at V and 5 bases at J, with 18 bases between the two ends. Germline V gene sequence: CDR1 LNHDA, CDR2 SQIVND (reference sequence). The CDR3 length is 15 residues. Here the CDR3 DNA reads TGTGCCAGTAGTAGATCGACAGGCCCCTGGAACGAGCAGTACTTC. Its protein product is CASSRSTGPWNEQYF.

Written as DNA, the CDR3 is TGCGCCAGCAGCCAAGAAGCCGCCTTTACAGGGCTTGGTGGCTACACCTTC. Amino acids: CASSQEAAFTGLGGYTF. The rearrangement joins TRBV4-3 to TRBJ1-2; maybe TRBD1 (6 bases). Trimming stripped 0 bases from V and 7 bases from J, with 21 bases between. Germline V gene lookup returns CDR1 LGHNA and CDR2 YSLEER. There are 17 residues in the CDR3.

The chain has TRBV6-4 and TRBJ1-6, with 9 positions matching TRBD1. The trim removed 7 bases at V and 9 bases at J, leaving 4 bases unmatched. Germline-derived CDR1 and CDR2 are MRHNA and SNTAGT. The CDR3 is 13 amino acids. This CDR3 reads CASKGTGFSPLHF. Here the CDR3 DNA reads TGTGCCAGCAAGGGGACAGGGTTTTCACCCCTCCACTTT.

V and J are TRBV28 and TRBJ1-5; D possibly corresponds to TRBD1 (5 bases). The CDR3 covers 14 residues. Germline values: CDR1 MDHEN, CDR2 SYDVKM. Between the trimmed V and J ends, which lost 4 bases and 3 bases, there was a span of 10 bases. CDR3 amino acids: CASSSTVVNQPQHF. The CDR3 DNA reads TGTGCCAGCAGTTCGACAGTGGTCAATCAGCCCCAGCATTTT.

This clone was picked up a small number of times. The chain joins TRBV9 to TRBJ1-5, with 7 bases aligning to TRBD1. The V and J ends lost 2 bases and 3 bases, in that order; junction bases with no gene match: 2. The CDR3 is 14 residues long. Germline CDR1 is SGDLS and CDR2 is YYNGEE. The CDR3 spells CASSVTGDNQPQHF. The DNA of the CDR3 is TGTGCCAGCAGCGTCACAGGGGACAATCAGCCCCAGCATTTT.

The CDR3 DNA reads as TGTGCCAGCAGTTACTCGGACAGGGGAGGCTACGAGCAGTACTTC. Encoded protein: CASSYSDRGGYEQYF. This chain connects TRBV6-5 to TRBJ2-7, with 9 positions matching TRBD1. The CDR3 has 15 residues. Germline V gives CDR1 MNHEY, CDR2 SVGAGI. V lost 0 bases to trimming and J lost 3 bases; unmatched junction nucleotides: 3.

This chain links TRBV5-1 with TRBJ1-5; 9 bases line up with TRBD1. This CDR3 is 15 amino acids long. Per germline, CDR1 SGHRS and CDR2 YFSETQ. V gave up 0 bases and J gave up 4 bases; unmatched junction bases: 2. The CDR3 region has the DNA TGCGCCAGCAGCTTGGGGGGACAGGGTAATCAGCCCCAGCATTTT. Encoded protein: CASSLGGQGNQPQHF. Combining the CDR3 with reference TRBV5-1 and TRBJ1-5 gives the whole variable domain KAGVTQTPRYLIKTRGQQVTLSCSPISGHRSVSWYQQTPGQGLQFLFEYFSETQRNKGNFPGRFSGRQFSNSRSEMNVSTLELGDSALYLCASSLGGQGNQPQHFGDGTRLSIL.